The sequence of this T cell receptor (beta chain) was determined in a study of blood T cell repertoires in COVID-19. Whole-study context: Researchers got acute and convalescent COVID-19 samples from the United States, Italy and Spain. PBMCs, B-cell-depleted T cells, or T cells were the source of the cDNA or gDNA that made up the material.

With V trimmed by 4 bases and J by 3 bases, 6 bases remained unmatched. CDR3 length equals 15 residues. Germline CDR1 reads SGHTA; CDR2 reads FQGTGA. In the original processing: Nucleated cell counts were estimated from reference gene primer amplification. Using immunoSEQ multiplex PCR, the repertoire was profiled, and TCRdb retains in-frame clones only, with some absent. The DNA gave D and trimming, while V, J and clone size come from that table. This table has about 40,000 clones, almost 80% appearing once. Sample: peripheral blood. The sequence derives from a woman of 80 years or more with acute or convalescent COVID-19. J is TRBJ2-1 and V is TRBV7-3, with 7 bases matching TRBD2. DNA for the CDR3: TGTGCCAGCAGCTCAGCTAGCGGAGTCTACAATGAGCAGTTCTTC. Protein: CASSSASGVYNEQFF.